This T cell receptor beta chain was retrieved from a study of blood T cell repertoires in COVID-19 (dated by TCRdb to the early 2020s). With respect to the entire study: The collaborator samples originated in the United States, Italy and Spain and spanned the acute and convalescent phases of COVID-19. The prospective study material was composed of cDNA or gDNA derived from T cells, B-cell-depleted T cells, or PBMCs. Deeply sampled blood TCRbeta repertoires from subjects exposed to, actively infected with, or recovered from COVID-19 were included in the dataset. A freely available public database, intended as a resource for researchers studying the immune response to SARS-CoV-2, is where the repertoires were released. The samples were drawn from the first 160 participants of the ongoing ImmuneRACE study and from 1,254 subjects provided by 6 global collaborators. Sample metadata almost always included a de-identified subject ID, COVID-19 status, age in years and sex. HLA class I and class II types, where available, came from metadata supplied by the sample provider rather than from assay-based typing. The paper as a whole reports these results and caveats: The amount of clinical and demographic metadata varied by source and participant and was provided uncurated.

Enrolling through a virtual design, the prospective study's participants ranged in age from roughly 18 to 89 years and lived across some 23 United States geographic areas. In the prospective study, cohorts were assigned on the basis of participant-reported clinical history obtained from a screening survey and a study questionnaire. In the prospective study, whole blood, serum and a nasopharyngeal or oropharyngeal swab were collected from each participant by mobile phlebotomists. Participants in the prospective study had the option to provide additional blood draws and questionnaires over a 2-month period. Before DNA extraction, blood samples from the prospective study were shipped at room temperature or frozen. TCRbeta CDR3 regions were amplified from genomic DNA using the immunoSEQ Assay, a bias-controlled multiplex PCR. Per the source publication's procedure: Within the assay, amplification of reference gene primers was used to estimate how many nucleated cells each sample contained. Sequence reads were collapsed and filtered to measure the absolute abundance of every unique TCRbeta CDR3 rearrangement. For each sample, productive Simpson clonality was calculated as the square root of Simpson's diversity index across productive rearrangements. What TCRdb holds here is the immuneACCESS table cut down to in-frame rearrangements. Part of the clones is not present; checked against another copy, under half of the missing clones reflect an unresolved V gene, and the others are unexplained. Clone size and V and J calls were adopted from that table, with D and trimming inferred from the DNA. The sample table lists roughly 430,000 clones, approximately 85% of them with a count of one. The leading ten clones occupy around 2.1% of the sample.

About this clone: The target of this receptor is not known. The input lacks base qualities; no much larger clone sits a single base away.

The specimen was PBMCs or T cells enriched from blood (not recorded which). This clonotype was sampled from a woman aged 35 to 49 with acute COVID-19.

Read as DNA, the sequence is TGCGCCACTGCTCAGGGGCCCGGAAACACCATATATTTT. Protein translation: CATAQGPGNTIYF. The chain is made from TRBV5-1 and TRBJ1-3; D gene: possibly TRBD1, on 6 matching bases. V drops 9 bases and J drops 4 bases, leaving 14 bases in between. The cysteine opens and the phenylalanine closes a CDR3 of 13 amino acids. Left in the record is the CDR3 DNA by itself, 39 bases read in frame from the first base. From the germline V gene, CDR1 is SGHRS and CDR2 is YFSETQ.